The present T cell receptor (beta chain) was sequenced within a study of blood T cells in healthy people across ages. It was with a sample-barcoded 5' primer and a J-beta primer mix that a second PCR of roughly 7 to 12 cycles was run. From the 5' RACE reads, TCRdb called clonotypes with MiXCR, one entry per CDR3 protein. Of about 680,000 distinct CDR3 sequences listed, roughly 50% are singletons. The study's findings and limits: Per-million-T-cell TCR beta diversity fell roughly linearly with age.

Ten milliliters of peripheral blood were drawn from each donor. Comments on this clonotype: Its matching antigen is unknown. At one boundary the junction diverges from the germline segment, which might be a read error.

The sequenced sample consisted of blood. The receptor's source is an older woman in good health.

The CDR3 reads CSVDTDTRYF. The CDR3 DNA sequence: TGCAGCGTTGATACAGATACGCGGTATTTT. The V call is TRBV29-1, the J call TRBJ2-3; D unresolved. This CDR3 region has 10 residues. Germline CDR1 SQVTM, CDR2 ANQGSEA.